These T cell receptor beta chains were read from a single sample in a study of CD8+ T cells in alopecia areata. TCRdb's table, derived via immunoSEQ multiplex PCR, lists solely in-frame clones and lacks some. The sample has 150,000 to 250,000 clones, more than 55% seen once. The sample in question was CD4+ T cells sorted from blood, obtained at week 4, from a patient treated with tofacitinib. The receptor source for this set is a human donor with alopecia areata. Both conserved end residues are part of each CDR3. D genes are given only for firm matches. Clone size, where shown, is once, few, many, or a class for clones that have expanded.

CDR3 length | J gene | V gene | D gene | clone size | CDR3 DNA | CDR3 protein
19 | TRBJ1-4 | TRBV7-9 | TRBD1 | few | TGTGCCAGCAGCTTAGTAGGGGGACAGGTGTCCGCAACTAATGAAAAACTGTTTTTT | CASSLVGGQVSATNEKLFF
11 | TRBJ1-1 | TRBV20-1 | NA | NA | TGCAGTGCTTCTGACAGCACTGAAGCTTTCTTT | CSASDSTEAFF
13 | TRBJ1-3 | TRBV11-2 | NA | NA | TGTGCCAGCCGACTGTACTCCGGAAACACCATATATTTT | CASRLYSGNTIYF
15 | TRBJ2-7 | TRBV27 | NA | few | TGTGCCAGCAGTTTTCAGGGGGGACAAAACTACGAGCAGTACTTC | CASSFQGGQNYEQYF
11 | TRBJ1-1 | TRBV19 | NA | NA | TGTGCCACCCGGCCTGGGGATGAAGCTTTCTTT | CATRPGDEAFF
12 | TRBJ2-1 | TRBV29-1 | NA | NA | TGCAGCGTTGAGGTCCGGGACACGGAGCGGTTCTTC | CSVEVRDTERFF
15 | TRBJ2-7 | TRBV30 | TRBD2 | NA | TGTGCCTGGAGCCTAGCTAGCGGGGTCTCCTACGAGCAGTACTTC | CAWSLASGVSYEQYF
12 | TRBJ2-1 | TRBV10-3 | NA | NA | TGTGCCATGGGGTACGGTAACAATGAGCAGTTCTTC | CAMGYGNNEQFF
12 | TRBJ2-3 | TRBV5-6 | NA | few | TGTGCCAGCAGCTTGCTGGAAGATACGCAGTATTTT | CASSLLEDTQYF
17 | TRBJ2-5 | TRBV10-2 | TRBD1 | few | TGCGCCAGCAGCGAAGGACTACCGGGACAGGGCACAGAGACCCAGTACTTC | CASSEGLPGQGTETQYF
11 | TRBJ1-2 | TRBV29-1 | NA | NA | TGCAGCGTTGAAAGGGATTATGGCTACACCTTC | CSVERDYGYTF
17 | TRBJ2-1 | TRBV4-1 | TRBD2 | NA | TGCGCCAGCAGCCATCCCAGGACTAGCGGGGGACCCAATGAGCAGTTCTTC | CASSHPRTSGGPNEQFF
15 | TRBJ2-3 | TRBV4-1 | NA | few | TGCGCCAGCAGCCAAGCAGGGCGGGGAACAGATACGCAGTATTTT | CASSQAGRGTDTQYF
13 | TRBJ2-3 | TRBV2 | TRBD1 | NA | TGTGCCAGCCGTGACAGGGGGGCAGATACGCAGTATTTT | CASRDRGADTQYF
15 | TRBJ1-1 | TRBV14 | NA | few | TGTGCCAGCAGCCACGCCCTTCCGAGGGGAACTGAAGCTTTCTTT | CASSHALPRGTEAFF
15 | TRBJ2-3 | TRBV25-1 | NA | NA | TGTGCCAGCAGTGTCGGATCCGGGGGATGGGATACGCAGTATTTT | CASSVGSGGWDTQYF
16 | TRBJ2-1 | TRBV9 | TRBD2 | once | TGTGCCAGCAGCGTAGGTCGGCTAGCGGGGAGGGATGAGCAGTTCTTC | CASSVGRLAGRDEQFF
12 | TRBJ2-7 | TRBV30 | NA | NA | TGTGCCTGGAGCTCACAGGGCTACGAGCAGTACTTC | CAWSSQGYEQYF
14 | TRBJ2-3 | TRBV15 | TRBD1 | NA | TGTGCCACCAGCAAGGACAGGGGGCCGGTTACGCAGTATTTT | CATSKDRGPVTQYF
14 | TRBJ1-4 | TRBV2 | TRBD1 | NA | TGTGCCAGCAGCTTCCGGGACAGGGATGAAAAACTGTTTTTT | CASSFRDRDEKLFF
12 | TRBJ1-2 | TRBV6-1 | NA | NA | TGTGCCAGCAGTCGAGGGACCTTGGGCTACACCTTC | CASSRGTLGYTF
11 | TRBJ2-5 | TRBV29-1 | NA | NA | TGCAGCGTTGAGGGGTCGGAGACCCAGTACTTC | CSVEGSETQYF
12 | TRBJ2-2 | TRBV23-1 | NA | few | TGCGCCAGCACAACGCGGACCGGGGAGCTGTTTTTT | CASTTRTGELFF
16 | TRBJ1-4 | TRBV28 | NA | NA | TGTGCCAGCACTCCAGACGACGGGGGCGGGGAGGAAAAACTGTTTTTT | CASTPDDGGGEEKLFF
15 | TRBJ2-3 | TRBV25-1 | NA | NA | TGTGCCAGCAGTGAATATATCCCCGGGACAGATACGCAGTATTTT | CASSEYIPGTDTQYF
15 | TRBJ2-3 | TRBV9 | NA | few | TGTGCCAGCAGCGTACTGGTGTCAAGCACAGATACGCAGTATTTT | CASSVLVSSTDTQYF
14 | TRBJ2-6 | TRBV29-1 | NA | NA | TGCAGCGTTGGACGGAACTCTGGGGCCAACGTCCTGACTTTC | CSVGRNSGANVLTF
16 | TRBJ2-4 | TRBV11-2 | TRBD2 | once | TGTGCCAGCAGCCGACTAGCGGGGAACTGGGGTGACATTCAGTACTTC | CASSRLAGNWGDIQYF
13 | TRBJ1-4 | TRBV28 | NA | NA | TGTGCCAGCGCGTTTGCGTGGATTGAAAAACTGTTTTTT | CASAFAWIEKLFF
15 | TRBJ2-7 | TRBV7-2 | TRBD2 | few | TGTGCCAGCAGCGCTGGACTAGCGGGGGGTTACGAGCAGTACTTC | CASSAGLAGGYEQYF
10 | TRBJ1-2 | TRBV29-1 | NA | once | TGCAGCGTTGAGGAGCATGGCTACACCTTC | CSVEEHGYTF
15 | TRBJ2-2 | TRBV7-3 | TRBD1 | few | TGTGCCAGCAGCTCGACAGGGGTAAACACCGGGGAGCTGTTTTTT | CASSSTGVNTGELFF
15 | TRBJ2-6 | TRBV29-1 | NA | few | TGCAGCGTCAGACAGGTCCCCTCTGGGGCCAACGTCCTGACTTTC | CSVRQVPSGANVLTF
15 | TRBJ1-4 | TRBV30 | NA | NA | TGTGCCTGGAGTGTAGGCGCGGGGGCATCTGAAAAACTGTTTTTT | CAWSVGAGASEKLFF
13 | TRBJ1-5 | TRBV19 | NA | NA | TGTGCCAGTTCCGGACAGAAGTCTCAGCCCCAGCATTTT | CASSGQKSQPQHF
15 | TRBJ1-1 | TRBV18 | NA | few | TGTGCCAGCTCACCAACACAAGCTATGAACACTGAAGCTTTCTTT | CASSPTQAMNTEAFF
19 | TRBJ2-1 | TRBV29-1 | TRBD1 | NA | TGCAGCGTAGGATTGGGGGGACAGGGGGTTCGTAGCTCCTACAATGAGCAGTTCTTC | CSVGLGGQGVRSSYNEQFF
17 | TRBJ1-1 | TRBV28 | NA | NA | TGTGCCAGCAGCGAACCGGGGCAGGTCAGCCGGGACACTGAAGCTTTCTTT | CASSEPGQVSRDTEAFF
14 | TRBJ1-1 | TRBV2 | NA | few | TGTGCCAGCAGTGTACTGGACGGGAACACTGAAGCTTTCTTT | CASSVLDGNTEAFF
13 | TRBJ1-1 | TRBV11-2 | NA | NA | TGTGCCAGCAGCTTAGATATGGGCAGGGATGCTTTCTTT | CASSLDMGRDAFF
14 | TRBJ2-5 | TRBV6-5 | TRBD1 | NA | TGTGCCAGCAGTTATCGGACAGGGGGGGAGACCCAGTACTTC | CASSYRTGGETQYF
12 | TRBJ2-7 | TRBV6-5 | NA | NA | TGTGCCAGCAATCGCTTGGGTGACGAGCAGTACTTC | CASNRLGDEQYF
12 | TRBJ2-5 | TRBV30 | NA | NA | TGTGCCTGGGGCCCGAGGGGTGAGACCCAGTACTTC | CAWGPRGETQYF
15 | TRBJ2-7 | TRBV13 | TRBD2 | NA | TGTGCCAGCAGCTCCCGTAGCGGGAATCACTACGAGCAGTACTTC | CASSSRSGNHYEQYF
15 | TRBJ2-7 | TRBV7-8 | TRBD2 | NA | TGTGCCAGCAGCGATAGGACTAGCGGGGCCTACGAGCAGTACTTC | CASSDRTSGAYEQYF
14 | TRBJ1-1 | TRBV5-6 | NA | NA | TGTGCCAGCAGGATAGGACAGCATAACACTGAAGCTTTCTTT | CASRIGQHNTEAFF